This T cell receptor (beta chain) was recorded in a study of T cell changes during pregnancy in multiple sclerosis. CDR1 and CDR2 from the germline V gene are SGHRS and YFSETQ. CDR3 length equals 13 residues. V was pared by 5 bases and J by 8 bases, with 16 bases between. Assay used: immunoSEQ multiplex PCR; TCRdb lists only in-frame clones, some missing. The sample carries over 30,000 clones, roughly nine tenths recorded once. The receptor comes from a female donor with multiple sclerosis, enrolled in a pregnancy study. Specimen: CD4+ T cells from peripheral blood mononuclear cells, collected in the third trimester of pregnancy. J is TRBJ1-1 and V is TRBV5-1, with a possible D match to TRBD1 (5 bases). The CDR3 DNA sequence: TGCGCCAGCAGGTATGTTGGGGGGAGCGAAGCTTTCTTT. This translates into CASRYVGGSEAFF. The full variable domain, its missing parts supplied by reference TRBV5-1 and TRBJ1-1, is KAGVTQTPRYLIKTRGQQVTLSCSPISGHRSVSWYQQTPGQGLQFLFEYFSETQRNKGNFPGRFSGRQFSNSRSEMNVSTLELGDSALYLCASRYVGGSEAFFGQGTRLTVV.